This T cell receptor beta chain was recorded in a study of CD8+ T cells in alopecia areata. Trimming pared 5 bases from V and 4 bases from J, leaving 9 bases between. This CDR3 has 12 amino acids. Germline values: CDR1 MNHNY, CDR2 SVGAGI (reference sequence). The sequencing template was cDNA reverse transcribed from extracted RNA. The assay was immunoSEQ multiplex PCR, and TCRdb's table has in-frame clones only and misses some. The table shows approximately 180,000 clones, with roughly 60% occurring only once. This receptor was identified in a human donor with alopecia areata. The chain couples TRBV6-6 to TRBJ2-7; weak D call: TRBD2 (5 bases). The sequences come from CD4+ T cells sorted from blood, collected at week 0. CDR3 region: CASSQADYEQYF. In nucleotides, the CDR3 is TGTGCCAGCAGTCAAGCGGATTACGAGCAGTACTTC.